Listed below are T cell receptor beta chains from one sample, sequenced in a study of T cell responses to AZD1222 COVID-19 vaccine. TCRdb's table, derived via immunoSEQ multiplex PCR, lists solely in-frame clones and lacks some. Among 100,000 or so clones listed, roughly 88% were seen once. The sample in question was peripheral blood, obtained on day 0 of AZD1222 vaccination. The receptor source for this set is an adult in good health. The CDR3 runs from the conserved cysteine through the conserved F or W. The order of the fields is D gene, V gene, J gene, CDR3 length, clone size, CDR3 DNA, CDR3 protein. A D gene is named only where the DNA matches it firmly. Expanded clones get a size class; other rows say once, few or many, or leave the size out.

TRBD1,TRBV5-1,TRBJ1-5,15,-,TGCGCCAGCACCCAACAGGGGGTCGGCAATCAGCCCCAGCATTTT,CASTQQGVGNQPQHF
-,TRBV7-2,TRBJ2-3,14,-,TGTGCCAGCAGCTTGAGAAGTGGGAGAGATACGCAGTATTTT,CASSLRSGRDTQYF
-,TRBV6-5,TRBJ1-1,13,-,TGTGCCAGCAAATCGGGGGGGATTACTGAAGCTTTCTTT,CASKSGGITEAFF
-,TRBV5-4,TRBJ2-7,14,-,TGTGCCAGCAGCCCGCCGGGACAACCCTGGGAGCAGTACTTC,CASSPPGQPWEQYF
TRBD1,TRBV27,TRBJ1-2,16,-,TGTGCCAGCAGTCCCGGACAGGGGGCTGTGGACTATGGCTACACCTTC,CASSPGQGAVDYGYTF
-,TRBV5-4,TRBJ2-2,13,-,TGTGCCAGCAGCTTGTTTACCGCCGGGGAGCTGTTTTTT,CASSLFTAGELFF
-,TRBV3-1/TRBV3-2,TRBJ1-2,12,-,TGTGCCAGCAGCCAAGGAAACTATGGCTACACCTTC,CASSQGNYGYTF
-,TRBV3-1/TRBV3-2,TRBJ2-3,14,-,TGTGCCAGCAGCCGACTAGAGGGGTTGGATACGCAGTATTTT,CASSRLEGLDTQYF
TRBD1,TRBV19,TRBJ1-2,14,-,TGTGCCAGTAGGGGACAGCCAACTAACTATGGCTACACCTTC,CASRGQPTNYGYTF
-,TRBV7-2,TRBJ1-6,19,-,TGTGCCAGCAGCTTATATGACAGGACCGAGAGCTCCTATAATTCACCCCTCCACTTT,CASSLYDRTESSYNSPLHF
-,TRBV19,TRBJ1-1,13,once,TGTGCCAGTAGTATCGGTTGGGACACTGAAGCTTTCTTT,CASSIGWDTEAFF
-,TRBV6-5,TRBJ2-7,15,once,TGTGCCAGCAGTTACAACGTAAGGGCCCCCTACGAGCAGTACTTC,CASSYNVRAPYEQYF
-,TRBV27,TRBJ1-6,14,few,TGTGCCAGCAGTCCCAGCCGGACAGACTCACCCCTCCACTTT,CASSPSRTDSPLHF
TRBD2,TRBV4-1,TRBJ2-1,18,-,TGCGCCAGCAGCCAAGGAGGACATGGGCTAGCGGGAGCCAATGAGCAGTTCTTC,CASSQGGHGLAGANEQFF
-,TRBV5-4,TRBJ2-1,14,once,TGTGCCAGCAGCTTGGTTAGCGGAGACAATGAGCAGTTCTTC,CASSLVSGDNEQFF
-,TRBV15,TRBJ1-1,14,-,TGTGCCACCAGCAGAGAGTTCCGGAACACTGAAGCTTTCTTT,CATSREFRNTEAFF
TRBD1,TRBV4-1,TRBJ1-6,15,once,TGCGCCAGCAGCCAAGCCGGACAGGGAGGTTCACCCCTCCACTTT,CASSQAGQGGSPLHF
-,TRBV7-9,TRBJ1-6,14,once,TGTGCCAGCAGCTTAGTAGCGGCAAATTCACCCCTCCACTTT,CASSLVAANSPLHF
-,TRBV25-1,TRBJ2-7,13,-,TGTGCCAGCAGTGGGGCCGGGCCATACGAGCAGTACTTC,CASSGAGPYEQYF
-,TRBV5-6,TRBJ2-2,13,-,TGTGCCAGCAGTTCGGGGGCGGCCGGGGAGCTGTTTTTT,CASSSGAAGELFF
-,TRBV18,TRBJ1-2,16,once,TGTGCCAGCTCACAAGCCGGGACACAAGGAAACTATGGCTACACCTTC,CASSQAGTQGNYGYTF
-,TRBV27,TRBJ1-4,19,-,TGTGCCAGCAGTCCCCTGACAGCCCGATGGGGGGACTCTAATGAAAAACTGTTTTTT,CASSPLTARWGDSNEKLFF
-,TRBV27,TRBJ1-6,13,few,TGTGCCAGCACCGGGGGACGCATTTCACCCCTCCACTTT,CASTGGRISPLHF
-,TRBV21-1,TRBJ2-5,15,-,TGTGCCAGCAGCATCAGCGGGGGGGCTGGGGAGACCCAGTACTTC,CASSISGGAGETQYF
-,TRBV7-9,TRBJ1-1,14,-,TGTGCCAGCAGCTTAGCGGTGGGTTCTGGTGGAGCTTTCTTT,CASSLAVGSGGAFF
-,TRBV15,TRBJ2-5,15,-,TGTGCCACCAGCAGAGATCGTGGTTACACGGAGACCCAGTACTTC,CATSRDRGYTETQYF
TRBD2,TRBV5-1,TRBJ2-1,16,-,TGCGCCAGCAGCCTGGAACTAGCGGGAGGTGGCAATGAGCAGTTCTTC,CASSLELAGGGNEQFF
-,TRBV7-2,TRBJ2-2,11,once,TGTGCCAGCAGCTTAACCGGGGAGCTGTTTTTT,CASSLTGELFF
-,TRBV19,TRBJ1-6,16,-,TGTGCCAGTAGTACCCGAGGGGTAGGAGGAATTTCACCCCTCCACTTT,CASSTRGVGGISPLHF
-,TRBV7-8,TRBJ1-6,14,-,TGTGCCAGCAGCACGCCGGGGTTAAATTCACCCCTCCACTTT,CASSTPGLNSPLHF
-,TRBV2,TRBJ2-7,11,-,TGTGCCAGCAGTGATTACAGGGCCTCCAACTTC,CASSDYRASNF
TRBD1,TRBV29-1,TRBJ2-3,15,-,TGCAGCGTTGTGAGGGACAGGGGTGGGTCAGATACGCAGTATTTT,CSVVRDRGGSDTQYF
-,TRBV5-6,TRBJ1-1,14,-,TGTGCCAGCAGCTTCGGGGTCGGGGACACTGAAGCTTTCTTT,CASSFGVGDTEAFF
-,TRBV5-4,TRBJ2-5,13,-,TGTGCCAGCAGCTTGGGGGACGGGAAGACCCAGTACTTC,CASSLGDGKTQYF
TRBD2,TRBV9,TRBJ2-1,15,-,TGTGCCAGCAGCCGGGGACTAGCGGGAGTCGATGAGCAGTTCTTC,CASSRGLAGVDEQFF
-,TRBV27,TRBJ2-7,13,-,TGTGCCAGCAGCTACCAGATTTCCTACGAGCAGTACTTC,CASSYQISYEQYF
TRBD2,TRBV5-5,TRBJ2-3,16,-,TGTGCCAGCAGCTGGCTAGCGGGAGGGTTCACAGATACGCAGTATTTT,CASSWLAGGFTDTQYF
TRBD1,TRBV28,TRBJ1-1,13,few,TGTGCCAGCAGTACCCGGGACAGGGGTTTTGGTTTCTTT,CASSTRDRGFGFF
TRBD2,TRBV15,TRBJ2-3,18,-,TGTGCCACCAGCAGGAAGGGGAGGGCGTTAGCGGGGACAGATACGCAGTATTTT,CATSRKGRALAGTDTQYF
-,TRBV7-9,TRBJ2-1,17,-,TGTGCCAGCAGCTTAGCGCCTCCAGGGGTGTTTTACAATGAGCAGTTCTTC,CASSLAPPGVFYNEQFF